A selection of T cell receptor beta chains follows, all from one sample in a study of tumor-infiltrating lymphocytes in oesophageal squamous cell carcinoma. MiXCR, run by TCRdb on the PCR reads, gives a single entry per CDR3 protein. The table records 8,500 to 11,000 distinct CDR3 sequences, roughly 63% of them present only once. Sequenced material: esophageal tumor tissue. The receptors were sampled from a female donor with esophageal squamous cell carcinoma. CDR3s include the opening cysteine and the closing phenylalanine or tryptophan. D genes are given only for firm matches. Where a row states a size, it is once, few, many or the class of an expanded clone; other rows omit it.

TRBJ2-7 - TRBV12-3/TRBV12-4 TRBD1 TGTGCCAGCAGTTCCGGGACAGAGTACGAGCAGTACTTC CASSSGTEYEQYF
TRBJ2-1 - TRBV6-6 - TGTGCCAGCAGCCGCCGACACGGGGCTAACAATGAGCAGTTCTTC CASSRRHGANNEQFF
TRBJ2-7 - TRBV7-2 - TGTGCCAGCAGCTTACGAATCGGCGAGCAGTACTTC CASSLRIGEQYF
TRBJ2-7 - TRBV28 TRBD2 TGTGCCAGCAGTTGGGGGACTAGCGGTGAGCAGTACTTC CASSWGTSGEQYF
TRBJ2-1 - TRBV7-2 TRBD2 TGTGCCAGCAGCTTAGCGGGAGGGCCTTACGAGCAGTTCTTC CASSLAGGPYEQFF
TRBJ2-4 few TRBV7-2 - TGTGCCAGCAGCCCCCAGGGTACCAATAATTCACCCCTCCACTTC CASSPQGTNNSPLHF
TRBJ2-7 - TRBV7-6 - TGTGCCAGCAGCTTGGGGCCTGCGGCCTACAATGAGCAGTACTTC CASSLGPAAYNEQYF
TRBJ2-7 - TRBV7-2 - TGTGCCAGCAGGGGCGGACTAAAGGGCGAGCAGTACTTC CASRGGLKGEQYF
TRBJ2-1 few TRBV11-3 - TGTGCCAGCAGCTTAGGGACTATGGCCTACAATGAGCAGTTCTTC CASSLGTMAYNEQFF
TRBJ1-5 - TRBV2 - TGTGCCAGCAGTGAATTGGTAACAGCCAAGCGGAATCAGCCCCAGCATTTT CASSELVTAKRNQPQHF
TRBJ2-7 - TRBV6-1 - TGTGCCAGCAGAAAACGGGACGGCTACGAGCAGTACTTC CASRKRDGYEQYF
TRBJ2-3 - TRBV7-2 TRBD2 TGTGCCTCCGGGGGGAGACCCACAACAGATACGCAGTATTTT CASGGRPTTDTQYF
TRBJ2-7 medium-sized TRBV11-2 TRBD1 TGTGCCAGCAGCTTAGCGGGACAGGGTTCCTACGAGCAGTACTTC CASSLAGQGSYEQYF
TRBJ2-1 - TRBV7-8 TRBD2 TGTGCCAGCAGCCATGGGACTAGCGGGGACAATGAGCAGTTCTTC CASSHGTSGDNEQFF
TRBJ2-1 - TRBV7-2 TRBD1 TGTGCCAGCAGCTGGGGACAGACAAATGAGCAGTTCTTC CASSWGQTNEQFF